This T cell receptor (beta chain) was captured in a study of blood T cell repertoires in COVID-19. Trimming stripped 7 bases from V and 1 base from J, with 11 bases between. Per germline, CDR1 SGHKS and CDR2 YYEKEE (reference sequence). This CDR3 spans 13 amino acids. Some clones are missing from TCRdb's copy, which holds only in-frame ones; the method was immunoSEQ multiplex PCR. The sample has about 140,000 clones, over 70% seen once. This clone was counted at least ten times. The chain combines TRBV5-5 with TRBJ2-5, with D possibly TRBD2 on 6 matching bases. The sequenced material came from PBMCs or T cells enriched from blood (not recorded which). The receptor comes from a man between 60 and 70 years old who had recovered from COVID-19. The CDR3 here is CASVLALQETQYF. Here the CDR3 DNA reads TGTGCCAGCGTCCTAGCGCTCCAAGAGACCCAGTACTTC.